This paragraph reports one T cell receptor beta chain. This sample was included in a study of Ad26.COV2.S vaccination and SARS-CoV-2 variants. Sequencing was performed with immunoSEQ multiplex PCR; in TCRdb, only in-frame clones are kept and a portion is missing. The table includes around 350,000 clones, approximately 90% detected once. After removal of 5 bases from V and 0 bases from J, the junction contained 7 bases not matched to a gene. This CDR3 is built from 15 residues. CDR1 and CDR2 (germline): MGHRA, YSYEKL. The specimen was peripheral blood, collected after recovery from COVID-19. This sequence was found in a human donor who had recovered from COVID-19. This chain links TRBV4-1 with TRBJ2-7, with 7 bases matching TRBD2. The CDR3 region is CASSWRAGDSYEQYF. The CDR3 DNA reads as TGCGCCAGCAGCTGGCGTGCGGGGGACTCCTACGAGCAGTACTTC.